A selection of T cell receptor beta chains follows, all from one sample in a study of cytomegalovirus exposure and HLA in healthy donors. Using immunoSEQ multiplex PCR, the repertoire was profiled, and TCRdb retains in-frame clones only, with some absent. The sample lists fewer than 250,000 clones; around 83% were seen once. What was sequenced was PBMCs. All receptors derive from a girl between 10 and 17 years old in good health and CMV-seronegative. CDR3s include the opening cysteine and the closing phenylalanine or tryptophan. D genes are given only for firm matches. Only some rows state a clone size, as once, few, many or a class for expanded clones.

>TRBV9|TRBJ2-7|.|.
CASSVAATSLYEQYF
TGTGCCAGCAGCGTAGCAGCAACTAGTCTGTACGAGCAGTACTTC
>TRBV27|TRBJ2-7|.|TRBD2
CASSLSLAGGFYEQYF
TGTGCCAGCAGTTTAAGTTTAGCGGGGGGATTCTACGAGCAGTACTTC
>TRBV5-1|TRBJ2-7|.|TRBD2
CASSLGLAGGGYEQYF
TGCGCCAGCAGCTTGGGACTAGCGGGAGGAGGGTACGAGCAGTACTTC
>TRBV28|TRBJ2-2|.|TRBD2
CASSSGLAGSHTGELFF
TGTGCCAGCAGTTCCGGACTAGCGGGTTCCCACACCGGGGAGCTGTTTTTT
>TRBV11-2|TRBJ1-1|.|TRBD1
CASSVDRAGTEAFF
TGTGCCAGCAGCGTTGACAGGGCAGGCACTGAAGCTTTCTTT
>TRBV7-3|TRBJ2-5|.|TRBD1
CASSTTGGSQETQYF
TGTGCCAGCAGCACCACAGGGGGCTCCCAAGAGACCCAGTACTTC
>TRBV7-8|TRBJ2-3|.|.
CASSQALWHTDTQYF
TGTGCCAGCAGCCAAGCGCTTTGGCACACAGATACGCAGTATTTT
>TRBV18|TRBJ1-2|.|TRBD1
CASSRTGANYGYTF
TGTGCCAGCTCTCGGACAGGGGCCAACTATGGCTACACCTTC
>TRBV27|TRBJ2-7|.|.
CASSSDSGSEEQYF
TGTGCCAGCAGTTCAGACAGTGGCTCGGAAGAGCAGTACTTC
>TRBV19|TRBJ1-2|.|TRBD1
CASTTGGTYGYTF
TGTGCCAGTACTACAGGGGGCACCTATGGCTACACCTTC
>TRBV29-1|TRBJ1-1|few|.
CSVLQGNWGTEAFF
TGCAGCGTATTACAGGGCAACTGGGGAACTGAAGCTTTCTTT
>TRBV4-3|TRBJ2-3|.|.
CASSRGTLTSTDTQYF
TGCGCCAGCAGCCGAGGTACTCTCACTAGCACAGATACGCAGTATTTT
>TRBV6-1|TRBJ1-1|few|TRBD1
CASSALTGGGTEAFF
TGTGCCAGCAGTGCGTTGACAGGGGGGGGCACTGAAGCTTTCTTT
>TRBV19|TRBJ1-1|.|.
CASANNRGTEAFF
TGTGCCAGTGCTAATAATAGGGGGACTGAAGCTTTCTTT
>TRBV19|TRBJ1-1|few|TRBD1
CASSSGRQGAAFF
TGTGCCAGTAGTTCCGGACGTCAGGGGGCGGCTTTCTTT
>TRBV5-6|TRBJ2-7|.|.
CASSYGLIRSYEQYF
TGTGCCAGCAGTTATGGACTCATACGGTCCTACGAGCAGTACTTC
>TRBV19|TRBJ1-4|few|.
CASSYRRGRPGKLFF
TGTGCCAGTAGTTACCGGAGGGGTCGCCCTGGAAAACTGTTTTTT
>TRBV19|TRBJ2-5|.|TRBD2
CASSMASGTQETQYF
TGTGCCAGTAGTATGGCTAGCGGTACTCAAGAGACCCAGTACTTC
>TRBV7-3|TRBJ1-1|.|TRBD1
CASSLDRGTEAFF
TGTGCCAGCAGCTTAGACAGGGGGACTGAAGCTTTCTTT
>TRBV6-5|TRBJ1-1|few|.
CASSYLTSTTAEAFF
TGTGCCAGCAGTTACTTAACGTCGACAACTGCTGAAGCTTTCTTT
>TRBV6-5|TRBJ2-3|.|.
CASSWDTRTDTQYF
TGTGCCAGCAGTTGGGACACCCGCACAGATACGCAGTATTTT
>TRBV2|TRBJ1-2|.|TRBD1
CASSDRGNYGYTF
TGTGCCAGCAGTGACAGGGGGAACTATGGCTACACCTTC
>TRBV2|TRBJ2-3|.|.
CASTGDRSTDTQYF
TGTGCCAGCACAGGGGATCGGAGCACAGATACGCAGTATTTT
>TRBV2|TRBJ1-2|.|TRBD1
CASSTRDRGSGYTF
TGTGCCAGCAGTACCCGGGACAGGGGTTCAGGCTACACCTTC
>TRBV9|TRBJ2-5|.|.
CASSVEGLGRAGETQYF
TGTGCCAGCAGCGTAGAAGGTCTGGGCAGGGCAGGAGAGACCCAGTACTTC
>TRBV6-5|TRBJ1-2|once|.
CASRVGSAGGYTF
TGTGCCAGCAGGGTGGGATCAGCAGGGGGCTACACCTTC
>TRBV5-4|TRBJ2-7|.|.
CASRSESSYEQYF
TGTGCCAGCAGGTCCGAGAGCTCCTACGAGCAGTACTTC
>TRBV28|TRBJ2-1|.|.
CASSLSRELTSPPSNEQFF
TGTGCCAGCAGTTTGTCCCGCGAATTGACTAGTCCTCCGTCGAATGAGCAGTTCTTC
>TRBV6-4|TRBJ2-5|.|.
CASSPGLTSQETQYF
TGTGCCAGCAGCCCGGGGCTGACTAGCCAAGAGACCCAGTACTTC
>TRBV11-1|TRBJ1-5|.|.
CASSPRTGGPQHF
TGTGCCAGCAGCCCTCGCACGGGAGGACCCCAGCATTTT
>TRBV5-1|TRBJ2-3|few|.
CASTPTGTDTQYF
TGCGCCAGCACCCCCACAGGGACAGATACGCAGTATTTT
>TRBV19|TRBJ1-1|.|.
CASSIGGIAEAFF
TGTGCCAGTAGTATAGGAGGGATCGCTGAAGCTTTCTTT
>TRBV6-5|TRBJ1-4|.|.
CASSYGGLGEKLFF
TGTGCCAGCAGTTACGGAGGCCTCGGGGAAAAACTGTTTTTT
>TRBV5-5|TRBJ1-1|once|.
CASSLILSTEAFF
TGTGCCAGCAGCTTGATCCTGAGCACTGAAGCTTTCTTT
>TRBV19|TRBJ1-6|once|TRBD1
CASSTGQGGSPLHF
TGTGCCAGTAGTACAGGACAGGGAGGCTCACCCCTCCACTTT
>TRBV19|TRBJ1-1|.|.
CASSWWLNTEAFF
TGTGCCAGTAGTTGGTGGCTGAACACTGAAGCTTTCTTT
>TRBV19|TRBJ1-2|.|.
CASSIRSNSYGYTF
TGTGCCAGTAGTATCCGGTCTAACAGTTATGGCTACACCTTC
>TRBV13|TRBJ2-3|.|TRBD1
CASSSRGQGVTDTQYF
TGTGCCAGCAGCTCCCGGGGACAGGGAGTCACAGATACGCAGTATTTT
>TRBV9|TRBJ2-1|.|TRBD2
CASSGGLAGYNEQFF
TGTGCCAGCAGCGGTGGCCTAGCGGGTTACAATGAGCAGTTCTTC
>TRBV14|TRBJ2-2|.|TRBD1
CASAMYRGTGELFF
TGTGCCAGCGCTATGTACAGGGGCACCGGGGAGCTGTTTTTT
>TRBV4-1|TRBJ2-1|.|.
CASSQGRRGSSYNEQFF
TGCGCCAGCAGCCAAGGGAGAAGGGGTAGCTCCTACAATGAGCAGTTCTTC
>TRBV4-1|TRBJ2-1|.|TRBD2
CASSQVNVGTSGRLNEQFF
TGCGCCAGCAGCCAAGTGAATGTGGGGACTAGCGGGAGACTGAATGAGCAGTTCTTC
>TRBV9|TRBJ1-1|.|.
CASSGYREAFF
TGTGCCAGCAGCGGTTACAGGGAAGCTTTCTTT
>TRBV12-5|TRBJ2-7|few|.
CASGAGLGYEQYF
TGTGCTAGTGGCGCGGGACTCGGCTACGAGCAGTACTTC
>TRBV2|TRBJ1-1|.|.
CASRETGMNTEAFF
TGTGCCAGCAGGGAAACGGGGATGAACACTGAAGCTTTCTTT
>TRBV19|TRBJ1-5|.|TRBD1
CASSVGQGFNQPQHF
TGTGCCAGTAGTGTGGGACAGGGGTTCAATCAGCCCCAGCATTTT
>TRBV7-8|TRBJ1-2|.|.
CASSTKVQGFSYGYTF
TGTGCCAGCAGCACCAAGGTCCAGGGATTTAGCTATGGCTACACCTTC
>TRBV4-3|TRBJ1-1|.|.
CASSQDGETEAFF
TGCGCCAGCAGCCAAGACGGTGAGACTGAAGCTTTCTTT
>TRBV5-4|TRBJ1-2|.|.
CASSSPDYGYTF
TGTGCCAGCAGCTCCCCTGACTATGGCTACACCTTC
>TRBV30|TRBJ2-3|.|.
CASVPTARSPGTQYF
TGTGCCTCGGTCCCGACCGCTAGGTCTCCTGGTACGCAGTATTTT
>TRBV15|TRBJ2-7|.|.
CATSRDVSRVYEQYF
TGTGCCACCAGCAGAGACGTCTCGAGGGTCTACGAGCAGTACTTC
>TRBV27|TRBJ2-3|.|.
CASRLLAFTDTQYF
TGTGCCAGCCGACTGCTAGCGTTCACAGATACGCAGTATTTT
>TRBV28|TRBJ1-2|.|TRBD1
CASSLDDRGYYGYTF
TGTGCCAGCAGTTTAGATGACAGGGGGTACTATGGCTACACCTTC
>TRBV9|TRBJ2-1|.|.
CASSVGVLNEQFF
TGTGCCAGCAGCGTCGGTGTCCTCAATGAGCAGTTCTTC
>TRBV7-3|TRBJ2-1|.|TRBD2
CASSPGAGLAGGSYNEQFF
TGTGCCAGCAGCCCGGGAGCGGGACTAGCGGGGGGTTCCTACAATGAGCAGTTCTTC